This entry features one TCR beta chain sequence. Its specificity is not known. The limits of the CDR3 on the DNA are not certain, so only TCRdb's listed CDR3 is given. The template used for profiling TCR beta VDJ and CDR3 was genomic DNA. TCRdb re-derived calls from the reads in MiXCR, one entry per CDR3 protein. The table has 400,000 to 500,000 distinct CDR3 sequences, about two thirds seen once. The length of the CDR3 is 14 amino acids, counting both ends. The germline CDR1 and CDR2 sequences are SGHVS and FNYEAQ. This sample was included in a study of CD8+CD57+ T cells in acquired aplastic anemia. The overall study: Yields of DNA that came from sorted CD4+ and CD8+ cells averaged 3.2 ug. Study-level findings and limits: The number of CD8+ CDR3 sequences shared by patients and controls was approximately 31. Patients versus controls showed no significant CD8+ Simpson's diversity difference.

V usage is TRBV7-6 and J usage is TRBJ2-7. This TCR came from a human donor in good health, serving as a control. Sequencing used sorted CD4+, CD8+, or CD8+CD57+ T cells (not recorded which) from PBMCs. The CDR3 region is CASSVQETQYFGQF.